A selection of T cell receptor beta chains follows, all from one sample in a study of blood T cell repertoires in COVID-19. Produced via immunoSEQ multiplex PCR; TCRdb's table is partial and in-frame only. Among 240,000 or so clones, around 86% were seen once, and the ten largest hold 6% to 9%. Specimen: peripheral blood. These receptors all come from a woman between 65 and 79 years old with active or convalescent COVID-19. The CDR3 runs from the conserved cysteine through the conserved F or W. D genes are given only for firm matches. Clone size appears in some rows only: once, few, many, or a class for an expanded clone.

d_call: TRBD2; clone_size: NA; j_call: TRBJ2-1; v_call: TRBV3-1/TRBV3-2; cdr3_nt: TGTGCCAGCAGCCAAGTGAGGCTAGCGGGGGGGATTGAGCAGTTCTTC; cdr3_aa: CASSQVRLAGGIEQFF
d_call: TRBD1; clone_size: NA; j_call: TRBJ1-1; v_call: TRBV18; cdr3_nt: TGTGCCAGCTCACCAGGACAGGGTTGGACTGAAGCTTTCTTT; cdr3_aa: CASSPGQGWTEAFF
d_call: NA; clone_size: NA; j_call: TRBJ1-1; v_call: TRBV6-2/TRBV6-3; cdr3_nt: TGTGCCAGCAGTTACAAGATTGGGGGCCTGAACACTGAAGCTTTCTTT; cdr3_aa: CASSYKIGGLNTEAFF
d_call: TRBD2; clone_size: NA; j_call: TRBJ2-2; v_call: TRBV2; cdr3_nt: TGTGCCAGCAGTCGGGGACTAGCGGCGAACACCGGGGAGCTGTTTTTT; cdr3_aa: CASSRGLAANTGELFF
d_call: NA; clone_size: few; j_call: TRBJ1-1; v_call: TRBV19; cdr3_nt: TGTGCCAGTAGTATGGGAGGATGGATGAACACTGAAGCTTTCTTT; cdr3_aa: CASSMGGWMNTEAFF
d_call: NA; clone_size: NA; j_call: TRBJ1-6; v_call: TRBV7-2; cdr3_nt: TGTGCCAGCAGTCGAGTGGGGAGCGCAACTTCACCCCTCCACTTT; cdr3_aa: CASSRVGSATSPLHF
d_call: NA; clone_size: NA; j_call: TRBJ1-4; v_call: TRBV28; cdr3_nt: TGTGCCAGCAGGCCTAAGATCCCTTGGGAAAAACTGTTTTTT; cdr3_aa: CASRPKIPWEKLFF
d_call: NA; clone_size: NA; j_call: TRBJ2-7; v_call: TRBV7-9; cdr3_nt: TGTGCCAGCAGCCCGCTAGGACTCCTCCTCTACGAGCAGTACTTC; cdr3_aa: CASSPLGLLLYEQYF
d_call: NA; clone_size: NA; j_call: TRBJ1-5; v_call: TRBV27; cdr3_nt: TGTGCCAGCAGTCCCTCTACAGGATATCAGCCCCAGCATTTT; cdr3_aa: CASSPSTGYQPQHF
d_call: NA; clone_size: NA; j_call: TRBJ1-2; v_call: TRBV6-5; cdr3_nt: TGTGCCAGCAGTCCCGGGGGAGCTAACTATGGCTACACCTTC; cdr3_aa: CASSPGGANYGYTF
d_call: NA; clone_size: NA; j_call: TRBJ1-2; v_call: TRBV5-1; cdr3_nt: TGCGCCAGCAGTTGGACAAACTATGGCTACACCTTC; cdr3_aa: CASSWTNYGYTF
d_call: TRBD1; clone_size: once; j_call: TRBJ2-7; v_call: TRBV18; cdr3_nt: TGTGCCAGCTCACCACCTAGGACAGGGGGCTTCTACGAGCAGTACTTC; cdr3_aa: CASSPPRTGGFYEQYF
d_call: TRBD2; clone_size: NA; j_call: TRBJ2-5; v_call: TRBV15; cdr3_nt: TGTGCCACCAGCAGGGGAGGGGACGAAGAGACCCAGTACTTC; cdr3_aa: CATSRGGDEETQYF
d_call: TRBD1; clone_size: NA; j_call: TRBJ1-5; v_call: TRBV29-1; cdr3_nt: TGCAGCGTGATGGGACAGGGGGATCAGCCCCAGCATTTT; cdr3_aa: CSVMGQGDQPQHF
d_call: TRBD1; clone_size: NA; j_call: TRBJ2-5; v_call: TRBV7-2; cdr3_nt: TGTGCCAGCAGCTTACCGGGGACAGGGAGGGAGACCCAGTACTTC; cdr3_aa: CASSLPGTGRETQYF
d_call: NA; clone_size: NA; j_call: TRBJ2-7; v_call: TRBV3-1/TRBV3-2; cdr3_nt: TGTGCCAGCAGCCAAAGCGCCAGCGAGCAGTACTTC; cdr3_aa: CASSQSASEQYF
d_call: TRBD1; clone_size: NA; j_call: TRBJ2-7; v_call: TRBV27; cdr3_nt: TGTGCCAGCAGTAAAAAGACAGGGGGTAGTTGGTACGAGCAGTACTTC; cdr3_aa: CASSKKTGGSWYEQYF
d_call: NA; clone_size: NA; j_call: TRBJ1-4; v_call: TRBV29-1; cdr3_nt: TGCAGCGTCGCAGAGACCAGGGATGAAAAACTGTTTTTT; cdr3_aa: CSVAETRDEKLFF
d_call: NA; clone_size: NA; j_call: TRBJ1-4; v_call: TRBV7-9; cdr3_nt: TGTGCCAGCAGCTTAGGCGCACAGGATGAAAAACTGTTTTTT; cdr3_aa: CASSLGAQDEKLFF
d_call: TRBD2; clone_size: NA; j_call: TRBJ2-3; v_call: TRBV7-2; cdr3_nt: TGTGCCAGCAAACCTAGCGGGGGGGTTGATACGCAGTATTTT; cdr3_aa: CASKPSGGVDTQYF
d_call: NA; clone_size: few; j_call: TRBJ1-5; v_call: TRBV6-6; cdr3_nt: TGTGCCAGCAGTTACCGCACAGGGATTAGCAATCAGCCCCAGCATTTT; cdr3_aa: CASSYRTGISNQPQHF
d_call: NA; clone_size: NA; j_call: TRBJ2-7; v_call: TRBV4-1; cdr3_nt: TGCGCCAGCAGCCCCCGACAGTGGGATACCTACGAGCAGTACTTC; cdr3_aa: CASSPRQWDTYEQYF
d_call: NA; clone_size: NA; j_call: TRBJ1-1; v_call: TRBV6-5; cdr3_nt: TGTGCCAGCTCCGCGGTTAACACTGAAGCTTTCTTT; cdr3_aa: CASSAVNTEAFF
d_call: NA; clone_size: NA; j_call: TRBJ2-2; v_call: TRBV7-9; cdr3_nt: TGTGCCAGCAGCCCCGGCCGAAGCGAGGCGGAGCTGTTTTTT; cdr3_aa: CASSPGRSEAELFF
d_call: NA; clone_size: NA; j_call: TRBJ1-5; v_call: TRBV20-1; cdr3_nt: TGCAGTGCGAGGGGGAATCAGCCCCAGCATTTT; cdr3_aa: CSARGNQPQHF
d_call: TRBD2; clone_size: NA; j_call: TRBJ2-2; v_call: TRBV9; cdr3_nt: TGTGCCAGCAGCCCGAGCGTCTGGACTAGCGGGGTAACCGGGGAGCTGTTTTTT; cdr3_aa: CASSPSVWTSGVTGELFF
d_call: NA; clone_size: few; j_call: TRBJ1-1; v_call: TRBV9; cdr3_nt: TGTGCCAGCAGCGTCAGCGTGAACACTGAAGCTTTCTTT; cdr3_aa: CASSVSVNTEAFF
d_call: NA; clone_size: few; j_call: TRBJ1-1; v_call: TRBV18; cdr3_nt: TGTGCCAGCTCACCTCAACAGGAAAACACTGAAGCTTTCTTT; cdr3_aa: CASSPQQENTEAFF
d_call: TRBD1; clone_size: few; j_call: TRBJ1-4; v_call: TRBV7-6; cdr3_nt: TGTGCCAGCAGCCTTCGGGGACAGCTCAATGAAAAACTGTTTTTT; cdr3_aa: CASSLRGQLNEKLFF
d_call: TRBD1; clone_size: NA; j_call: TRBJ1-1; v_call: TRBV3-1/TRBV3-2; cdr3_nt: TGTGCCAGCAGCCCCAGAGACAGGGACACTGAAGCTTTCTTT; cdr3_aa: CASSPRDRDTEAFF
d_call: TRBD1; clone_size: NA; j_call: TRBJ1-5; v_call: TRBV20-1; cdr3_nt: TGCAGTGCTAGTCATCAGGGGGCAGGTCAGCCCCAGCATTTT; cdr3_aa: CSASHQGAGQPQHF
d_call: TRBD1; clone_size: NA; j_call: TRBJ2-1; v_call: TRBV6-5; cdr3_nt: TGTGCCAGCAGTTACAGGACAGGCTACAATGAGCAGTTCTTC; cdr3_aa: CASSYRTGYNEQFF
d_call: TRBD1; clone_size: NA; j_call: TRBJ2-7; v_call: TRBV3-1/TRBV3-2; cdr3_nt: TGTGCCAGCAGCGGGGGACAGGGGTCCTACGAGCAGTACTTC; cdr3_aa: CASSGGQGSYEQYF
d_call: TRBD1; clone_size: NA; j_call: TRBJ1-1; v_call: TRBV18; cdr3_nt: TGTGCCAGCTCACCTCGACAGGGGGAGGCCACTGAAGCTTTCTTT; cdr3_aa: CASSPRQGEATEAFF
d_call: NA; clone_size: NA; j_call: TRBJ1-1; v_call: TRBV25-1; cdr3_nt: TGTGCCAGCAGTGAAACAGGTATTAACACTGAAGCTTTCTTT; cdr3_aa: CASSETGINTEAFF
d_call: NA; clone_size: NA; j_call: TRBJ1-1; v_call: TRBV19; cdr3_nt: TGTGCCAGTAGTATAGGTGCAGGGACTAATGAAGCTTTCTTT; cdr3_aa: CASSIGAGTNEAFF
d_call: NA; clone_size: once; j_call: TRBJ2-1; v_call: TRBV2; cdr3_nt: TGTGCCAGCATTAGGGACTTAGTTTGGAAGTCCTACAATGAGCAGTTCTTC; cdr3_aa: CASIRDLVWKSYNEQFF
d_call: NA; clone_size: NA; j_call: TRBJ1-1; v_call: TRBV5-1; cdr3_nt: TGCGCCAGCAGCCCAAGCCCGGGGGTGGCGAACACTGAAGCTTTCTTT; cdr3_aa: CASSPSPGVANTEAFF
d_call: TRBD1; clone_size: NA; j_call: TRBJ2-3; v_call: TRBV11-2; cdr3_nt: TGTGCCAGCAGCAGACCGGGACAGCTAGATACGCAGTATTTT; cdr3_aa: CASSRPGQLDTQYF
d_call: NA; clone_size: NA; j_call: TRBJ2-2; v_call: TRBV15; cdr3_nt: TGTGCCACCAGTCCAGTACTATCCGGGGAGCTGTTTTTT; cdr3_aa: CATSPVLSGELFF
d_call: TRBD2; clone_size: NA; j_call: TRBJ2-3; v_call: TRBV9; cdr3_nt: TGTGCCAGCAGCCAAGCGGGGGAAGATACGCAGTATTTT; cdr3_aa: CASSQAGEDTQYF
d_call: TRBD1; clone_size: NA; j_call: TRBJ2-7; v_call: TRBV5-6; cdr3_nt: TGTGCCAGCAGAAGGGGACAGGGGGCAGGCGAGCAGTACTTC; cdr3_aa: CASRRGQGAGEQYF
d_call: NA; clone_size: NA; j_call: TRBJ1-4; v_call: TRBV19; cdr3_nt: TGTGCCAGTAGTCCCCGGGGGACAACTAATGAAAAACTGTTTTTT; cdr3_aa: CASSPRGTTNEKLFF
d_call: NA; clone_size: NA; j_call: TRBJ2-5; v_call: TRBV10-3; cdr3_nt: TGTGCCATCAGTGAGTCGTGGCGGGAGACCCAGTACTTC; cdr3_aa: CAISESWRETQYF
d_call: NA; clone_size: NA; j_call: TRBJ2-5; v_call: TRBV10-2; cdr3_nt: TGCGCCAGCAGTGAGTTGAAAGGGCGGGAAGAGACCCAGTACTTC; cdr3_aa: CASSELKGREETQYF
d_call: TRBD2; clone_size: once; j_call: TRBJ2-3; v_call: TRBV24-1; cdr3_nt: TGTGCCACCAGTGCCCCGGGGCGGGGGGTAGATACGCAGTATTTT; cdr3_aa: CATSAPGRGVDTQYF
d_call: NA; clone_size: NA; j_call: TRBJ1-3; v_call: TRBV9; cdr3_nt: TGTGCCAGCAGCCCAACTACTGACAGACCCTCTGGAAACACCATATATTTT; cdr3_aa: CASSPTTDRPSGNTIYF
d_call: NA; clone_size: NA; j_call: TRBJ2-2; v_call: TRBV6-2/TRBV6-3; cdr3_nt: TGTGCCAGCAGTTACTCGAGAGGCACCGGGGAGCTGTTTTTT; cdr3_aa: CASSYSRGTGELFF
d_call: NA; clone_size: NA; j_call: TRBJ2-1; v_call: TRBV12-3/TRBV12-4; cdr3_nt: TGTGCCAGCACCCAGGGGCATGAGCAGTTCTTC; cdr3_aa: CASTQGHEQFF
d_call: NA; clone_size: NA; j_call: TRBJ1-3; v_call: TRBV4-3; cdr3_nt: TGCGCCAGCAGCCCGGAGGGCAGCTACCGAAACACCATATATTTT; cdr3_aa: CASSPEGSYRNTIYF
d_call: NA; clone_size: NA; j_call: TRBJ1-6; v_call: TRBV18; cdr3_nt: TGTGCCAGCTCACCTCAGGGCATTGGAAATTCACCCCTCCACTTT; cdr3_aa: CASSPQGIGNSPLHF
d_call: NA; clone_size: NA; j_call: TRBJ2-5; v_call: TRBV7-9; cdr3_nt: TGTGCCAGCAGCTGGAGAAGGATACAAGAGACCCAGTACTTC; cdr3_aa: CASSWRRIQETQYF
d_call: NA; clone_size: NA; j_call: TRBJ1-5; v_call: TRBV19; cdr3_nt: TGTGCCAGTAGCAGCTCCACAGGGAGCATCAATCAGCCCCAGCATTTT; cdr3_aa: CASSSSTGSINQPQHF